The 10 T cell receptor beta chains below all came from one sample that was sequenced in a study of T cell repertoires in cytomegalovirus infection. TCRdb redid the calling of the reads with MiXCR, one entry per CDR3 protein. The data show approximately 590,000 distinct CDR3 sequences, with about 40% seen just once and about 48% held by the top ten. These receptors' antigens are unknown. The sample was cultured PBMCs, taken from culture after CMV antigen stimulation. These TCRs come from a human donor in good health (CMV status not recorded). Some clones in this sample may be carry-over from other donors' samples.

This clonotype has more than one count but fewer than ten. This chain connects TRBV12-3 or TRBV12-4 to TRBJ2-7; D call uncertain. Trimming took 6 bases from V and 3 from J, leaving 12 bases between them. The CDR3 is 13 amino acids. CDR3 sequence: CASSHRADYEQYF. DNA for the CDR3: TGTGCCAGCAGCCACCGGGCGGACTACGAGCAGTACTTC.

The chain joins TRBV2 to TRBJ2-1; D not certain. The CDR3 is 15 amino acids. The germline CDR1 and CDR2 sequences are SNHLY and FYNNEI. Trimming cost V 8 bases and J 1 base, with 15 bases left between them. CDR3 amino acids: CASSRNGPSYNEQFF. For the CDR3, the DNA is TGTGCCAGCTCGAGAAACGGGCCGTCCTACAATGAGCAGTTCTTC.

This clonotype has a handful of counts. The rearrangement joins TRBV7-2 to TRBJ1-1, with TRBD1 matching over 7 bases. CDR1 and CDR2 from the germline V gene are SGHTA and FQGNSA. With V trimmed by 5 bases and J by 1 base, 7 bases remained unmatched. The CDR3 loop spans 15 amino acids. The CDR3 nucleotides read TGTGCCAGCAGCACCAACAGGGGATCGAACACTGAAGCTTTCTTT. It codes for CASSTNRGSNTEAFF.

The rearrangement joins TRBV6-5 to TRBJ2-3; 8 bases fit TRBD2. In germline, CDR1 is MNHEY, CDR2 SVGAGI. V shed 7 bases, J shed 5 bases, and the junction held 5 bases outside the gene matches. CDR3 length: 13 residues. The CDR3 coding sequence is TGTGCCAGCACCATTAGCGGGGAAGATACGCAGTATTTT. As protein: CASTISGEDTQYF.

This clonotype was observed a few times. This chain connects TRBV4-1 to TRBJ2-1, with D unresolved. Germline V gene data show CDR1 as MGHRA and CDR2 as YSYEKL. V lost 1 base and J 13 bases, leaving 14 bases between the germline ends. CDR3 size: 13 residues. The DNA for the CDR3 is TGCGCCAGCAGCCAAGTCGAGTCCCGGACCCAGTTCTTC. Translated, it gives CASSQVESRTQFF.

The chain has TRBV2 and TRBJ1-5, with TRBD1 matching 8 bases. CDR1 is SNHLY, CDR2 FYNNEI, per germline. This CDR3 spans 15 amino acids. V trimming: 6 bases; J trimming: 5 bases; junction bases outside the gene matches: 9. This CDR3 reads CASRGQTGGHQPQHF. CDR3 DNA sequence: TGTGCCAGCAGGGGACAAACAGGGGGGCATCAGCCCCAGCATTTT.

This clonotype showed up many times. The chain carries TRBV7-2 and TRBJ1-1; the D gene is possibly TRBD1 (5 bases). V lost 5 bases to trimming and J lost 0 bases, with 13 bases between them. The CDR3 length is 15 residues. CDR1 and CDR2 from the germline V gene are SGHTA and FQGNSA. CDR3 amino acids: CASSPRQHMNTEAFF. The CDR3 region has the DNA TGTGCCAGCAGCCCCCGACAGCACATGAACACTGAAGCTTTCTTT.

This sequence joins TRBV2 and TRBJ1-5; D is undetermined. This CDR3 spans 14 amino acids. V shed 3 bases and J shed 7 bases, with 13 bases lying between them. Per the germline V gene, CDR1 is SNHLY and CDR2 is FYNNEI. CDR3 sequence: CASSEWTVRQPQHF. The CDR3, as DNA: TGTGCCAGCAGTGAGTGGACGGTTCGACAGCCCCAGCATTTT.

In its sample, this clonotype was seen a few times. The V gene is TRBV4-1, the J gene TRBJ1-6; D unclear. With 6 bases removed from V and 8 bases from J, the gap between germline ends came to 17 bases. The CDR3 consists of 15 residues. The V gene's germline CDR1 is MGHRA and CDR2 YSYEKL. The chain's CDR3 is CASSLDRHGDSPLHF. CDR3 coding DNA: TGCGCCAGCAGTTTAGACCGCCATGGCGATTCACCCCTCCACTTT.

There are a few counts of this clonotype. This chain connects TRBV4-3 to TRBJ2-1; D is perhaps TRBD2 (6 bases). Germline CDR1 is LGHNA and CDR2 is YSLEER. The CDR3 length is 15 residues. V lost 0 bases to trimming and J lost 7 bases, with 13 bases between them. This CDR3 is CASSQESLEGNEQFF. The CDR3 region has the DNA TGCGCCAGCAGCCAAGAGTCCCTGGAGGGGAATGAGCAGTTCTTC.